These 11 T cell receptor beta chains were sequenced from one sample in a study of T cell responses to AZD1222 COVID-19 vaccine. Method: immunoSEQ multiplex PCR; TCRdb's copy keeps in-frame clones and lacks some. The sample has about 110,000 clones, about 88% seen once. The source material was peripheral blood, sampled on day 0 of AZD1222 vaccination. The receptor source for this set is an adult in good health.

This chain connects TRBV4-1 to TRBJ1-6, with D possibly TRBD1 on 6 matching bases. Trimming took 0 bases from V and 7 from J, leaving 19 bases between them. This CDR3 is 18 amino acids long. Germline values: CDR1 MGHRA, CDR2 YSYEKL. The CDR3: CASSQEGRGARENSPLHF. The CDR3 region has the DNA TGCGCCAGCAGCCAAGAAGGTCGGGGGGCAAGAGAGAATTCACCCCTCCACTTT.

The V gene is TRBV19, the J gene TRBJ2-7; a weak D match, TRBD1 (5 bases). The germline CDR1 and CDR2 sequences are LNHDA and SQIVND (reference sequence). V lost 1 base to trimming and J lost 0 bases, with 13 bases between them. This CDR3 is built from 16 residues. CDR3: CASSIGWSQDSYEQYF. The CDR3 DNA sequence: TGTGCCAGTAGTATAGGCTGGTCACAGGACTCCTACGAGCAGTACTTC. The full variable domain, with the rest looked up from reference TRBV19 and TRBJ2-7, is DGGITQSPKYLFRKEGQNVTLSCEQNLNHDAMYWYRQDPGQGLRLIYYSQIVNDFQKGDIAEGYSVSREKKESFPLTVTSAQKNPTAFYLCASSIGWSQDSYEQYFGPGTRLTVT.

The chain has TRBV24-1 and TRBJ2-1; D call uncertain. Germline V lookup: CDR1 KGHDR, CDR2 SFDVKD. Between the trimmed V and J ends, which lost 5 bases and 10 bases, there was a span of 11 bases. The CDR3 runs to 12 residues. The CDR3 coding sequence is TGTGCCACCAGTGGGGTCTCGAGGGAGCAGTTCTTC. It codes for CATSGVSREQFF.

V and J are TRBV4-1 and TRBJ1-1; D gene uncertain. Germline CDR1 MGHRA, CDR2 YSYEKL. CDR3 length equals 15 residues. V was trimmed by 0 bases and J by 1 base, leaving 9 bases between them. The CDR3 protein is CASSQDGSWNTEAFF. CDR3 DNA sequence: TGCGCCAGCAGCCAAGACGGCAGCTGGAACACTGAAGCTTTCTTT.

This clone showed up just a few times. The rearrangement uses TRBV18 and TRBJ2-7, with a weak D call TRBD1 (6 bases). The V gene's germline CDR1 is KGHSH and CDR2 LQKENI. This CDR3 region has 16 residues. V lost 3 bases and J lost 7, with 22 bases in between. CDR3 protein: CASSPSGRQVPWEQYF. DNA for the CDR3: TGTGCCAGCTCACCCAGCGGACGACAGGTACCCTGGGAGCAGTACTTC.

The J gene is TRBJ2-7, the V gene TRBV6-5, with no clear D. CDR1 and CDR2 (germline): MNHEY, SVGAGI. The CDR3 is made up of 13 amino acids. Trimming stripped 6 bases from V and 5 bases from J, with 14 bases between. The CDR3 here is CASRDPDLDEQYF. The CDR3 nucleotides read TGTGCCAGCAGGGACCCGGATCTGGACGAGCAGTACTTC.

CDR3 nucleotides: TGTGCCAGCAGTGAATTAAGGCCAGAAGGGGACTACGAGCAGTACTTC. Its protein product is CASSELRPEGDYEQYF. The chain carries TRBV6-1 and TRBJ2-7, with D possibly matching TRBD1 (5 bases). The V end lost 2 bases, the J end lost 3 bases, and 17 bases lay between the germline ends. This CDR3 spans 16 amino acids. Germline lookup yields CDR1 MNHNS and CDR2 SASEGT.

The chain recombines TRBV7-2 with TRBJ1-1; D gene unclear. The CDR3 has 15 residues. CDR1 is SGHTA and CDR2 is FQGNSA in the germline V gene. The germline V and J ends were trimmed by 0 bases and 5 bases, with 13 bases remaining between them. The CDR3 loop is CASSLARPGGTEAFF. CDR3 bases: TGTGCCAGCAGCTTAGCCCGCCCGGGTGGGACTGAAGCTTTCTTT. The variable domain in full, completed from reference TRBV7-2 and TRBJ1-1, reads GAGVSQSPSNKVTEKGKDVELRCDPISGHTALYWYRQSLGQGLEFLIYFQGNSAPDKSGLPSDRFSAERTGGSVSTLTIQRTQQEDSAVYLCASSLARPGGTEAFFGQGTRLTVV.

This clone was picked up one time. This sequence joins TRBV19 and TRBJ1-5; 10 bases fit TRBD1. This CDR3 is built from 14 residues. With 3 bases clipped from V and 7 bases from J, the junction kept 3 bases outside the gene matches. Looked up from germline, CDR1 is LNHDA and CDR2 is SQIVND (reference sequence). Here the CDR3 reads CASSIGQGEQPQHF. In nucleotides, the CDR3 is TGTGCCAGTAGTATCGGACAGGGGGAACAGCCCCAGCATTTT.

DNA of the CDR3: TGTGCCAGCAGCTTAGTGTCAGGCCAAGAGACCCAGTACTTC. This codes for CASSLVSGQETQYF. V usage is TRBV13 and J usage is TRBJ2-5; no clear D gene. V lost 1 base and J 1 base, leaving 7 bases between the germline ends. This CDR3 is 14 amino acids long. CDR1 and CDR2 from the germline V gene are PRHDT and FYEKMQ (reference sequence).

The chain recombines TRBV19 with TRBJ2-7; D is undetermined. Trimming removed 10 bases from V and 4 bases from J, with 20 bases in between. CDR3 length equals 14 residues. Germline V gene data show CDR1 as LNHDA and CDR2 as SQIVND (reference sequence). CDR3: CATSVSVSFYEQYF. Here the CDR3 DNA reads TGTGCCACTTCCGTTTCGGTCAGCTTTTACGAGCAGTACTTC.